Each of the 10 T cell receptor beta chains below was sequenced from the same sample in a study of T cells in Graves' hyperthyroidism and ophthalmopathy. Amplification of TCR beta CDR3 regions was performed using RNA transcripts as template. Using the HTBI primer set, a first-round RT-PCR was run on the TCR CDR3. From the multiplex PCR reads, TCRdb called clonotypes with MiXCR, one entry per CDR3 protein. Among fewer than 500,000 distinct CDR3 sequences listed, roughly 14% were seen once. Sequenced material: blood. Receptors were obtained from a young man with Graves' ophthalmopathy.

This clonotype has ten or more counts. The rearrangement joins TRBV6-6 to TRBJ1-2; D might be TRBD1 (5 bases). Germline assignment: CDR1 MNHNY and CDR2 SVGAGI (reference sequence). V was cut by 2 bases and J by 7 bases, with 20 bases left in between. CDR3 length: 16 residues. This CDR3 is CASSYQWTLGGGGYTF. The CDR3 nucleotides read TGTGCCAGCAGTTACCAATGGACCCTGGGGGGGGGTGGCTACACCTTC.

This sequence joins TRBV4-1 and TRBJ1-1; perhaps TRBD1 as D (5 bases). This CDR3 is built from 14 residues. Germline assignment: CDR1 MGHRA and CDR2 YSYEKL. V lost 1 base, J lost 10 bases, and 16 bases lay in between. CDR3 sequence: CASSQAVGLVPAFF. The CDR3 DNA sequence: TGCGCCAGCAGCCAAGCCGTGGGACTCGTTCCAGCTTTCTTT.

The rearrangement uses TRBV10-2 and TRBJ2-2, with 11 bases fitting TRBD2. The J segment lost 5 bases and the V segment lost 0 bases, leaving 8 bases of the junction unmatched. The length of the CDR3 is 18 residues. Germline CDR1 reads WSHSY; CDR2 reads SAAADI. The CDR3 bases are TGCGCCAGCAGTGAGTCGGGTAGCGGGGGGGCCTGGACCGGGGAGCTGTTTTTT. It encodes CASSESGSGGAWTGELFF.

This clonotype occurred many times. This sequence joins TRBV12-3 or TRBV12-4 and TRBJ2-3, with D perhaps TRBD2 (5 bases). Trimming left V 3 bases short and J 0 bases short, with 13 bases between. This CDR3 contains 16 residues. CDR3 in amino acids: CASSFGVAKSTDTQYF. For the CDR3, the DNA is TGTGCCAGCAGTTTTGGGGTAGCGAAGAGCACAGATACGCAGTATTTT.

This clonotype was counted ten times or more. This chain links TRBV20-1 with TRBJ1-1; 8 bases are shared with TRBD1. V lost 6 bases to trimming and J lost 4 bases; unmatched junction nucleotides: 10. Germline V CDR1 and CDR2: DFQATT, SNEGSKA (reference sequence). The CDR3 runs to 14 residues. The CDR3 bases are TGCAGTGCAGTGGACAGGGATCAAGTCACTGAAGCTTTCTTT. Translating gives CSAVDRDQVTEAFF.

The J gene is TRBJ2-1, the V gene TRBV20-1, with D possibly TRBD2 on 5 matching bases. Trimming stripped 3 bases from V and 2 bases from J, with 14 bases between. This CDR3 is built from 15 residues. Germline V gene lookup returns CDR1 DFQATT and CDR2 SNEGSKA (reference sequence). CDR3 amino acids: CSAREDCFTYNEQFF. For the CDR3, the DNA is TGCAGTGCTAGGGAGGACTGTTTTACCTACAATGAGCAGTTCTTC.

This clonotype occurred a few times. This sequence joins TRBV5-1 and TRBJ2-5; D gene uncertain. Trimming pared 2 bases from V and 2 bases from J, leaving 13 bases between. Looked up from germline, CDR1 is SGHRS and CDR2 is YFSETQ. The CDR3 is 15 amino acids. The CDR3 here is CASSFGSSPQETQYF. In nucleotides, the CDR3 is TGCGCCAGCAGCTTCGGCTCTTCCCCACAAGAGACCCAGTACTTC.

This clonotype was seen a few times. This may stem from a read error, because a much larger clone lies one nucleotide away. The V call is TRBV9, the J call TRBJ2-3; 7 bases are a match to TRBD2. V was pared by 6 bases and J by 2 bases, with 9 bases of the junction left unmatched. The germline gives CDR1 SGDLS, CDR2 YYNGEE. The CDR3 totals 15 residues. The CDR3 sequence is CASNPPKRDTDTQYF. The DNA for the CDR3 is TGTGCCAGCAACCCTCCCAAGCGGGACACAGATACGCAGTATTTT.

There are a few counts of this clonotype. V and J are TRBV10-1 and TRBJ2-5; D may be TRBD2 (6 bases). V dropped 2 bases and J dropped 5 bases, with 9 bases sitting between them. The germline V gene encodes CDR1 WNHNN and CDR2 SYGVQD (reference sequence). The CDR3 consists of 13 residues. Here the CDR3 reads CASSEGGAETQYF. The CDR3 DNA is TGCGCCAGCAGTGAGGGAGGGGCCGAGACCCAGTACTTC.

Only a few counts were recorded for this clonotype. The chain uses TRBV7-9 and TRBJ2-3, with D uncertain. Germline V lookup: CDR1 SEHNR, CDR2 FQNEAQ (reference sequence). The CDR3 is 14 amino acids. The germline V and J ends were trimmed by 1 base and 2 bases, with 7 bases remaining between them. The CDR3 is CASSLGHNTDTQYF. The CDR3 DNA is TGTGCCAGCAGCTTAGGGCACAACACAGATACGCAGTATTTT.